Given below is one T cell receptor (beta chain) in context. Antigen: not known. From germline, CDR1 is SGHTA and CDR2 FQGNSA. The CDR3 is 14 residues long. V was clipped by 2 bases and J by 4 bases, with 11 bases between them. This specimen belongs to a study of cytomegalovirus exposure and HLA in healthy donors. Amplification used 60 Vbeta primers and 13 Jbeta primers. Repertoires were generated with immunoSEQ multiplex PCR, while TCRdb's copy carries only in-frame clones and drops some. In all, the sample yields more than 100,000 clones. Whole-study findings and limits: Later work found that TCR association rates differed between HLA loci; DRB1 had the most and HLA-C the fewest.

The sequencing sample was made of PBMCs. The chain recombines TRBV7-2 with TRBJ1-2, with D unresolved. The TCR comes from a woman between 35 and 50 years old in good health and CMV-seronegative. The CDR3 spells CASSLLRAGYGYTF. The CDR3 coding sequence is TGTGCCAGCAGCTTATTACGGGCGGGCTATGGCTACACCTTC.